This T cell receptor (beta chain) comes out of a study of blood T cell repertoires in COVID-19. At the level of the study: Donors in the United States, Italy and Spain gave samples during acute or convalescent COVID-19. T cells, B-cell-depleted T cells, or PBMCs provided the cDNA or gDNA that served as material.

Germline lookup yields CDR1 SGHRS and CDR2 YFSETQ. The V gene lost 0 bases and the J gene lost 4 bases, with 14 bases spanning the gap. The CDR3 contains 16 residues. In the source study's methods: Reference gene primer amplification gave estimated nucleated cell counts. The protocol was immunoSEQ multiplex PCR, while the TCRdb copy is restricted to in-frame clones and leaves out a portion. From that table come the V and J calls and clone size; the DNA was used to work out D and trimming. This table has 200,000 or so clones, just over 85% appearing once. Specimen: peripheral blood. V gene TRBV5-1 combines with J gene TRBJ1-5; D is undetermined. This sequence originates from a man aged 50-60 years with acute or convalescent COVID-19. The CDR3 bases are TGCGCCAGCAGCTTGGGCCCGCAAAAAGCGAATCAGCCCCAGCATTTT. It codes for CASSLGPQKANQPQHF.